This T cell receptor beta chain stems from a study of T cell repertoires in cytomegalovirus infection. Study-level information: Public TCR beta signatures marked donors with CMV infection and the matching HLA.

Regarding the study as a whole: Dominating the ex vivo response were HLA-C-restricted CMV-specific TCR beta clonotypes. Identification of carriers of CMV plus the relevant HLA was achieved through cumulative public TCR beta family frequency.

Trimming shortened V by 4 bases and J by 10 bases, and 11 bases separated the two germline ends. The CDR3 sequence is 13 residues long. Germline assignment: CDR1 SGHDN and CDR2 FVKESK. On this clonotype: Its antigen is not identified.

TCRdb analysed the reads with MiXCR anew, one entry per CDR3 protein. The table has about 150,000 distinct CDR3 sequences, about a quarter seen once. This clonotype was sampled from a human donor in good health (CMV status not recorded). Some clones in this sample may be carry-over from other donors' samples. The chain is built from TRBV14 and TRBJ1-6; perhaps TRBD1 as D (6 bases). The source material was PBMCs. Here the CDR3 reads CASSRTDESPLHF. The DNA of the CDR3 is TGTGCCAGCAGCCGGACAGATGAGTCACCCCTCCACTTT.